Detailed here is one T cell receptor beta chain. Only in-frame clones appear in the TCRdb table, and some are missing; sequencing was by immunoSEQ multiplex PCR. The sample shows roughly 95,000 clones, approximately 84% of them seen only once. These data originate in a study of blood T cell repertoires in COVID-19. Trimming removed 2 bases at V and 4 bases at J, with 11 bases between. In germline, CDR1 is SEHNR, CDR2 FQNEAQ (reference sequence). This CDR3 is built from 15 residues. The sequence derives from a human donor in a cohort sampled during active COVID-19. The sequenced sample was peripheral blood. The genes are TRBV7-9 and TRBJ2-2, with D possibly matching TRBD1 (5 bases). The CDR3: CASSLTGVATGELFF. The CDR3 DNA is TGTGCCAGCAGCTTAACAGGAGTGGCCACCGGGGAGCTGTTTTTT.